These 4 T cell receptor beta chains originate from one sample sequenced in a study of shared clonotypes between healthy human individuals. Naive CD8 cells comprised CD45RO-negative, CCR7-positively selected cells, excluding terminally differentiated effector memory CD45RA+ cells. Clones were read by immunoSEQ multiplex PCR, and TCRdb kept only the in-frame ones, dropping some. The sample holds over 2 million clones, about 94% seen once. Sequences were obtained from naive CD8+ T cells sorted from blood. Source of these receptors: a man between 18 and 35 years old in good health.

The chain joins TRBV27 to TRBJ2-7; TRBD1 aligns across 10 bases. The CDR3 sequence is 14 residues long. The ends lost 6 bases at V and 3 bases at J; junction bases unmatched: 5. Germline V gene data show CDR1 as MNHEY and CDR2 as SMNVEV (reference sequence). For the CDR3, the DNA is TGTGCCAGCAGGACAGGGGGCGCAGGCTACGAGCAGTACTTC. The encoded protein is CASRTGGAGYEQYF.

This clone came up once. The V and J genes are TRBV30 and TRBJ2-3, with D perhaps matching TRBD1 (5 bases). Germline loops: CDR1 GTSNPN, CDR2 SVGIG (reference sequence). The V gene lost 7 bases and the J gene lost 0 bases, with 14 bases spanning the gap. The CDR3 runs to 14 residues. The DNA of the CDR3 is TGTGCCTCCTCGAGAGACAGAAGCACAGATACGCAGTATTTT. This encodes CASSRDRSTDTQYF.

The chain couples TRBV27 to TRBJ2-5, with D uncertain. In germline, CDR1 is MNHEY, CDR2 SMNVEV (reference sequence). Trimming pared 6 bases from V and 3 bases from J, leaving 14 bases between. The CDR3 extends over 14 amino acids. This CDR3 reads CASSLQFPEETQYF. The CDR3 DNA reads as TGTGCCAGCAGCTTACAATTTCCCGAAGAGACCCAGTACTTC.

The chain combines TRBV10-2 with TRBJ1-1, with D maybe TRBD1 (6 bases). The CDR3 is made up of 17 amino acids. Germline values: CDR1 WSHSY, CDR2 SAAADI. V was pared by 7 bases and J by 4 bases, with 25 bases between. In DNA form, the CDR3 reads TGCGCCAGCACGGCGGGACAACTAGGGATGGGTTTCACTGAAGCTTTCTTT. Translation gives CASTAGQLGMGFTEAFF.